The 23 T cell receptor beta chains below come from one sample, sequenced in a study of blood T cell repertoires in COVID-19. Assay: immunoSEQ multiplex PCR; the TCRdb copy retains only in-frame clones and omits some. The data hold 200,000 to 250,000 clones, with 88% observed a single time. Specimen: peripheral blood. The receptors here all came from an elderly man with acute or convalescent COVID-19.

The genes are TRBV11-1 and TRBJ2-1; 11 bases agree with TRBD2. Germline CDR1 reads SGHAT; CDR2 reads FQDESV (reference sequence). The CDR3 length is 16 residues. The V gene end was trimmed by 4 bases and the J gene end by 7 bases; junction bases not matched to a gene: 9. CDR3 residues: CASSSSRLAGKNEQFF. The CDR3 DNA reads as TGTGCCAGCAGCTCCTCTCGACTAGCGGGAAAGAATGAGCAGTTCTTC.

CDR3 nucleotides: TGTGCCAGCAGTTTATCGTGGCGGGGGGGCCAAGAGACCCAGTACTTC. Its protein product is CASSLSWRGGQETQYF. The chain couples TRBV27 to TRBJ2-5; TRBD2 matches 9 bases. The ends lost 0 bases at V and 1 base at J; junction bases unmatched: 3. The CDR3 spans 16 residues. CDR1 is MNHEY, CDR2 SMNVEV, per germline (reference sequence).

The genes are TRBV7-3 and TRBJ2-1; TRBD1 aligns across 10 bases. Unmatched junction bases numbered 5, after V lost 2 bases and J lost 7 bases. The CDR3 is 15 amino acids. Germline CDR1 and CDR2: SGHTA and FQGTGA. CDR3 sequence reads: CASSLGDRGWNEQFF. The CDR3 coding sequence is TGTGCCAGCAGCTTAGGGGACAGGGGTTGGAATGAGCAGTTCTTC.

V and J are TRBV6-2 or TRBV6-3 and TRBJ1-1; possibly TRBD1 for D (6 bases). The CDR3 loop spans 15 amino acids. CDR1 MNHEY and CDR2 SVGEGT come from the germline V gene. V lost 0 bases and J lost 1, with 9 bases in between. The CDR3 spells CASSYSTGWNTEAFF. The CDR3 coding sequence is TGTGCCAGCAGTTACTCGACAGGATGGAACACTGAAGCTTTCTTT.

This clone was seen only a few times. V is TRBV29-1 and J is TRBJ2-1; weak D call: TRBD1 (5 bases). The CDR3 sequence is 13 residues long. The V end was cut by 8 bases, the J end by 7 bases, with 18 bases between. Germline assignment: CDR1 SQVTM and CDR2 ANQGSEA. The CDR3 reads CSYGQGQGNEQFF. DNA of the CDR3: TGCAGCTACGGGCAGGGTCAAGGGAATGAGCAGTTCTTC.

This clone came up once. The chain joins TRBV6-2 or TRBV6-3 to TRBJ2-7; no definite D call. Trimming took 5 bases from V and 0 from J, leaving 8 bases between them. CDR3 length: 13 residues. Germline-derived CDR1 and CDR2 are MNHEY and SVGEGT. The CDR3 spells CASSMAPSYEQYF. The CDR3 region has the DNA TGTGCCAGCAGTATGGCTCCCTCCTACGAGCAGTACTTC.

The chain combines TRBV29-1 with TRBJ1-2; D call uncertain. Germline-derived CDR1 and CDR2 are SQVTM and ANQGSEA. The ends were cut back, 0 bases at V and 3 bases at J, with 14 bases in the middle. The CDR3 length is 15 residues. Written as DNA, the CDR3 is TGCAGCGTTGAAGATTTAGTTGAACTTTACTATGGCTACACCTTC. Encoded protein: CSVEDLVELYYGYTF. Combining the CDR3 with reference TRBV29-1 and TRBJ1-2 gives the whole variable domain SAVISQKPSRDICQRGTSLTIQCQVDSQVTMMFWYRQQPGQSLTLIATANQGSEATYESGFVIDKFPISRPNLTFSTLTVSNMSPEDSSIYLCSVEDLVELYYGYTFGSGTRLTVV.

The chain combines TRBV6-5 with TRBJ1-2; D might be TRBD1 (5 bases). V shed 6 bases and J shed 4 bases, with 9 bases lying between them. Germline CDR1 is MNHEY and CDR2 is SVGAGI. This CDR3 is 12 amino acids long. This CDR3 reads CASRAGSYGYTF. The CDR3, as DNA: TGTGCCAGCAGAGCAGGGTCCTATGGCTACACCTTC.

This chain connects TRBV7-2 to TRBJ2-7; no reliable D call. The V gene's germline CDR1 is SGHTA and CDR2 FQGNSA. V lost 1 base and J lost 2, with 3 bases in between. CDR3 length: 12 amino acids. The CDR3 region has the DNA TGTGCCAGCAGCTTAGTAGCCTACGAGCAGTACTTC. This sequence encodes CASSLVAYEQYF.

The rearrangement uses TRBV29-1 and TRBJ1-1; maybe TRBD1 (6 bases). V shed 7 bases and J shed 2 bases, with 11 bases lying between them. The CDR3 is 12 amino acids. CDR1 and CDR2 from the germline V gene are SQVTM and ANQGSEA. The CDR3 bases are TGCAGCGCCGGGACACATAACACTGAAGCTTTCTTT. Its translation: CSAGTHNTEAFF. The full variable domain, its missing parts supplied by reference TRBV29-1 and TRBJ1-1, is SAVISQKPSRDICQRGTSLTIQCQVDSQVTMMFWYRQQPGQSLTLIATANQGSEATYESGFVIDKFPISRPNLTFSTLTVSNMSPEDSSIYLCSAGTHNTEAFFGQGTRLTVV.

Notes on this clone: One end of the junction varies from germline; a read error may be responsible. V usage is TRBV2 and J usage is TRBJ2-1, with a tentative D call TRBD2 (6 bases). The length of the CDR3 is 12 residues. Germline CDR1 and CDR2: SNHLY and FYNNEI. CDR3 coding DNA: TGTGCCAGCTCAATCACCCGGGACTCCCTACTCTTC. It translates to CASSITRDSLLF.

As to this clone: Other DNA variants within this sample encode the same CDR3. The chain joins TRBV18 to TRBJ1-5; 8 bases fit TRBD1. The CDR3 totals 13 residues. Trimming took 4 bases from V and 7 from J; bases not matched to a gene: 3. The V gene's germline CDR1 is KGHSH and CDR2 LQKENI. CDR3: CASSLDRDQPQHF. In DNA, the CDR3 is TGTGCCAGCTCACTGGACAGGGACCAGCCCCAGCATTTT. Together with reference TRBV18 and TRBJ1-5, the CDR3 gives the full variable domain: NAGVMQNPRHLVRRRGQEARLRCSPMKGHSHVYWYRQLPEEGLKFMVYLQKENIIDESGMPKERFSAEFPKEGPSILRIQQVVRGDSAAYFCASSLDRDQPQHFGDGTRLSIL.

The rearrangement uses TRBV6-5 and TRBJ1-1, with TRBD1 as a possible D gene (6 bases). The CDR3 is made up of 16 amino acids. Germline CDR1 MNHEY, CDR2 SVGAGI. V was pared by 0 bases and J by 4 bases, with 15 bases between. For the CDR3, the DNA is TGTGCCAGCAGTTACTCTCAGGGGCGGGGGGCCACTGAAGCTTTCTTT. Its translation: CASSYSQGRGATEAFF.

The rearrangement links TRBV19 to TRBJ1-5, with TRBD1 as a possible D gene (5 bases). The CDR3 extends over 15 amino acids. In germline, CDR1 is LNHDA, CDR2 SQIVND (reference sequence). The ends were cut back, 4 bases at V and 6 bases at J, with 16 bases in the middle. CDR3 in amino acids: CASSRARERGQPQHF. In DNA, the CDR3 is TGTGCCAGTAGTAGGGCCCGGGAGAGGGGTCAGCCCCAGCATTTT.

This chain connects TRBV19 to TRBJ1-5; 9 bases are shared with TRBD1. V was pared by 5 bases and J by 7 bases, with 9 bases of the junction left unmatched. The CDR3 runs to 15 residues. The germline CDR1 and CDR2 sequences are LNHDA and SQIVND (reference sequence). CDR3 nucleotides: TGTGCCAGTAGTGACCAGGGACAGGGCGGGCAGCCCCAGCATTTT. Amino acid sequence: CASSDQGQGGQPQHF.

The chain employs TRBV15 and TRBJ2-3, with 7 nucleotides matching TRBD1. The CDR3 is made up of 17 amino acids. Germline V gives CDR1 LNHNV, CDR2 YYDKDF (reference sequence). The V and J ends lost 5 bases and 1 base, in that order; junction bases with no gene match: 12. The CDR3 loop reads CATSGLGTAFGTDTQYF. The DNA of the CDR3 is TGTGCCACCAGCGGATTAGGGACAGCCTTTGGCACAGATACGCAGTATTTT.

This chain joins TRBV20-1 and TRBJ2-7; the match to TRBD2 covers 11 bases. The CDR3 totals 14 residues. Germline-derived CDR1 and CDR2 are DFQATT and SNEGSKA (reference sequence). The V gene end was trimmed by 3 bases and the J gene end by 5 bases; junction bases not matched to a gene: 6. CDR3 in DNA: TGCAGTGCTAGTCTTCCTAGCGGGAGGCACGAGCAGTACTTC. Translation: CSASLPSGRHEQYF.

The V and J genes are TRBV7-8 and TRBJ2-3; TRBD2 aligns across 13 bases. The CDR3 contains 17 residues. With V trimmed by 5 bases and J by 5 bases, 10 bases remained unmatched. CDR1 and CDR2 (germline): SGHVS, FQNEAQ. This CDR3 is CASSPRLAGGGGDTQYF. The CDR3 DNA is TGTGCCAGCAGCCCCAGACTAGCGGGAGGAGGCGGAGATACGCAGTATTTT.

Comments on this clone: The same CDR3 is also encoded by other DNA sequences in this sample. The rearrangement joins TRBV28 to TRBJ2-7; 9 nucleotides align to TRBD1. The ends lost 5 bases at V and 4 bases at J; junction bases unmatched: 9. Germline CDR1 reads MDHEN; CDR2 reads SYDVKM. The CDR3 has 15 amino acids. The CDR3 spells CASSPPGQGDYEQYF. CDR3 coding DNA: TGTGCCAGCAGTCCGCCGGGACAGGGAGATTACGAGCAGTACTTC.

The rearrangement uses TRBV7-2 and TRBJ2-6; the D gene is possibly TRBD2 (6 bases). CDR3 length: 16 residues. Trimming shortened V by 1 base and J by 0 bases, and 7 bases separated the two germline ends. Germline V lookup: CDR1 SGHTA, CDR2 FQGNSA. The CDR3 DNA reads TGTGCCAGCAGCTTAGGGAGGGTCTCTGGGGCCAACGTCCTGACTTTC. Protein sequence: CASSLGRVSGANVLTF.

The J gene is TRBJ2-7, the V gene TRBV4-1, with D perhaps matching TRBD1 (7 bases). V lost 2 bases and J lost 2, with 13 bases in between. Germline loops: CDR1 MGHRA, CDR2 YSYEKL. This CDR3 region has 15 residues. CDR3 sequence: CASSQYGRGAYEQYF. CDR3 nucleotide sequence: TGCGCCAGCAGCCAATATGGCAGGGGGGCCTACGAGCAGTACTTC.

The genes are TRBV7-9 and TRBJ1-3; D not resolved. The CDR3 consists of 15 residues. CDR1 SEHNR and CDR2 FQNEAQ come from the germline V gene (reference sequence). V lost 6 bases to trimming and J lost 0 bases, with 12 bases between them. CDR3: CASSQTEHSGNTIYF. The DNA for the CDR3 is TGTGCCAGCAGTCAAACAGAGCACTCTGGAAACACCATATATTTT.

The CDR3 loop reads CSASKRPEQYF. In DNA, the CDR3 is TGCAGTGCTAGCAAGCGGCCCGAGCAGTACTTC. The chain carries TRBV20-1 and TRBJ2-7; D perhaps matches TRBD2 (5 bases). Germline V gives CDR1 DFQATT, CDR2 SNEGSKA (reference sequence). V was clipped by 3 bases and J by 6 bases, with 9 bases between them. CDR3 length equals 11 residues.